What follows are 20 T cell receptor beta chains derived from one specimen sequenced in a study of radiation and T cells in renal cell carcinoma. Sequencing used immunoSEQ multiplex PCR; TCRdb keeps in-frame clones, though not all of them. Of 19,000 or so clones in the sample, about three fifths were seen once. As to treatment: treatment-naive control, cytoreductive nephrectomy. Sequences were derived from tumor tissue, sampled from a patient whose treatment was nephrectomy without radiotherapy. Receptors originate from a man between 45 and 60 years old with renal cell carcinoma.

This CDR3 reads CASNPSGRLGTQYF. CDR3 DNA sequence: TGTGCCAGCAACCCTAGCGGGAGGCTAGGTACGCAGTATTTT. This chain uses TRBV5-6 with TRBJ2-3, with 11 bases fitting TRBD2. With V trimmed by 6 bases and J by 8 bases, 8 bases remained unmatched. The CDR3 length is 14 residues. CDR1 and CDR2 (germline): SGHDT, YYEEEE.

The rearrangement uses TRBV19 and TRBJ1-1, with 10 bases that match TRBD1. V shed 2 bases, J shed 2 bases, and the junction held 5 bases outside the gene matches. Germline V gene data show CDR1 as LNHDA and CDR2 as SQIVND (reference sequence). The CDR3 length is 16 residues. DNA of the CDR3: TGTGCCAGTAGTATAATGGGGACAGGGGTAAACACTGAAGCTTTCTTT. Translating it yields CASSIMGTGVNTEAFF.

In its sample, this clone was seen once. The genes are TRBV7-2 and TRBJ2-2, with 11 positions matching TRBD1. The CDR3 has 18 residues. V lost 7 bases, J lost 5 bases, and 15 bases stayed unmatched. Per germline, CDR1 SGHTA and CDR2 FQGNSA. CDR3 sequence: CASTMARGGQGATGELFF. The CDR3 DNA follows: TGTGCCAGCACCATGGCCCGAGGTGGACAGGGGGCGACCGGGGAGCTGTTTTTT. The full variable domain, in which reference TRBV7-2 and TRBJ2-2 provide the parts outside the CDR3, is GAGVSQSPSNKVTEKGKDVELRCDPISGHTALYWYRQSLGQGLEFLIYFQGNSAPDKSGLPSDRFSAERTGGSVSTLTIQRTQQEDSAVYLCASTMARGGQGATGELFFGEGSRLTVL.

The chain joins TRBV6-1 to TRBJ2-1; D not resolved. This CDR3 is built from 15 residues. Deletions cut 2 bases from V and 2 bases from J, with 10 bases between. Germline lookup yields CDR1 MNHNS and CDR2 SASEGT. The CDR3 DNA reads TGTGCCAGCAGTGAAAGGCCGGTGCCCTACAATGAGCAGTTCTTC. Its protein product is CASSERPVPYNEQFF.

The rearrangement links TRBV6-6 to TRBJ1-2; D may be TRBD1 (5 bases). Germline lookup yields CDR1 MNHNY and CDR2 SVGAGI (reference sequence). The CDR3 covers 16 residues. Trimming pared 0 bases from V and 7 bases from J, leaving 18 bases between. Here the CDR3 reads CASSYSSIGGLFGYTF. The CDR3 DNA follows: TGTGCCAGCAGTTACTCGAGTATCGGGGGTCTTTTTGGCTACACCTTC.

The chain uses TRBV29-1 and TRBJ1-1; 10 nucleotides line up with TRBD1. The germline gives CDR1 SQVTM, CDR2 ANQGSEA. This CDR3 spans 17 amino acids. With V trimmed by 4 bases and J by 0 bases, 11 bases remained unmatched. The CDR3 DNA reads TGCAGCGTTGGGACCCGGGACAGGGGTTGGATGAACACTGAAGCTTTCTTT. Translating it yields CSVGTRDRGWMNTEAFF.

This clone has more than one count but fewer than ten. The rearrangement uses TRBV6-1 and TRBJ2-7; 7 bases line up with TRBD1. Germline-derived CDR1 and CDR2 are MNHNS and SASEGT. CDR3 size: 13 residues. The V and J ends lost 5 bases and 7 bases, in that order; junction bases with no gene match: 8. Here the CDR3 reads CASSRDRVIEQYF. CDR3 nucleotide sequence: TGTGCCAGCAGTAGAGACAGGGTGATAGAGCAGTACTTC.

In its sample, this clone was seen a few times. The chain uses TRBV5-1 and TRBJ2-1; perhaps TRBD1 as D (6 bases). The V end was cut by 3 bases, the J end by 7 bases, with 14 bases between. This CDR3 has 14 residues. Germline V gene lookup returns CDR1 SGHRS and CDR2 YFSETQ. The CDR3 nucleotides read TGCGCCAGCAGCTCCCGTGAAGGGGGTAATGAGCAGTTCTTC. Translated, it gives CASSSREGGNEQFF.

The chain recombines TRBV2 with TRBJ1-1; 10 bases are a match to TRBD1. Germline V gives CDR1 SNHLY, CDR2 FYNNEI. This CDR3 is 15 amino acids long. V gave up 6 bases and J gave up 0 bases; unmatched junction bases: 4. The CDR3 sequence is CASRMGQGLNTEAFF. The CDR3 DNA is TGTGCCAGCAGAATGGGACAGGGGTTGAACACTGAAGCTTTCTTT. The variable domain in full, with the rest retrieved from reference TRBV2 and TRBJ1-1, is EPEVTQTPSHQVTQMGQEVILRCVPISNHLYFYWYRQILGQKVEFLVSFYNNEISEKSEIFDDQFSVERPDGSNFTLKIRSTKLEDSAMYFCASRMGQGLNTEAFFGQGTRLTVV.

The rearrangement links TRBV27 to TRBJ1-2; possibly TRBD1 for D (5 bases). V was pared by 7 bases and J by 1 base, with 19 bases between. This CDR3 contains 16 residues. Germline values: CDR1 MNHEY, CDR2 SMNVEV (reference sequence). The CDR3 sequence: CASTEHGGENNYGYTF. DNA of the CDR3: TGTGCCAGCACCGAGCATGGAGGGGAGAATAACTATGGCTACACCTTC.

In its sample, this clone was seen a few times. The CDR3 sequence is CASSLSLAGSSYEQYF. The DNA of the CDR3 is TGTGCCAGCAGCTTAAGCTTAGCGGGGAGCTCCTACGAGCAGTACTTC. The V and J genes are TRBV7-2 and TRBJ2-7; TRBD2 matches at 8 bases. The CDR3 runs to 16 residues. The V gene's germline CDR1 is SGHTA and CDR2 FQGNSA. The V gene end was trimmed by 2 bases and the J gene end by 0 bases; junction bases not matched to a gene: 6.

This clone is classed as medium-sized (0.01 to 0.1%). The chain recombines TRBV9 with TRBJ1-4; D is ambiguous. The CDR3 is 13 residues long. Germline loops: CDR1 SGDLS, CDR2 YYNGEE. The V gene lost 10 bases and the J gene lost 7 bases, with 17 bases spanning the gap. Here the CDR3 reads CAPGYGNIEKLFF. CDR3 coding DNA: TGTGCCCCGGGTTACGGGAACATTGAAAAACTGTTTTTT.

V and J are TRBV27 and TRBJ2-3; D is ambiguous. Trimming cost V 2 bases and J 6 bases, with 15 bases left between them. The CDR3 runs 15 residues. Germline assignment: CDR1 MNHEY and CDR2 SMNVEV (reference sequence). This CDR3 is CASSLTRHLVDTQYF. The CDR3, as DNA: TGTGCCAGCAGTTTAACGCGTCACCTGGTGGATACGCAGTATTTT.

This clone was counted between two and nine times. CDR3 bases: TGTGCCAGCAGCTTCGCGGTTGCGAACACTGAAGCTTTCTTT. Translated: CASSFAVANTEAFF. The rearrangement uses TRBV7-8 and TRBJ1-1; no clear D gene. V gave up 3 bases and J gave up 1 base, with 9 bases separating them. The CDR3 consists of 14 residues. Germline CDR1 and CDR2: SGHVS and FQNEAQ.

V is TRBV7-2 and J is TRBJ2-7, with 7 bases fitting TRBD1. Germline V gene lookup returns CDR1 SGHTA and CDR2 FQGNSA. The CDR3 is made up of 14 amino acids. The V segment lost 1 base and the J segment 3 bases; nucleotides outside the gene matches: 3. The CDR3 is CASSLVTGSYEQYF. In nucleotides, the CDR3 is TGTGCCAGCAGCTTAGTGACAGGGAGCTACGAGCAGTACTTC.

The table lists this clone with a count of one. The chain carries TRBV6-1 and TRBJ2-5; D perhaps matches TRBD2 (6 bases). The germline CDR1 and CDR2 sequences are MNHNS and SASEGT. This CDR3 region has 15 residues. Trimming removed 4 bases at V and 0 bases at J, with 12 bases between. The CDR3 bases are TGTGCCAGCAGTGGACTAGTAGAGTACCAAGAGACCCAGTACTTC. Amino acid sequence: CASSGLVEYQETQYF.

The chain has TRBV6-6 and TRBJ1-3; 7 bases line up with TRBD1. Losses at the gene ends were 0 bases for V and 4 bases for J; bases not matched to a gene: 6. Germline V CDR1 and CDR2: MNHNY, SVGAGI (reference sequence). The CDR3 consists of 16 residues. Written as DNA, the CDR3 is TGTGCCAGCAGTTACTCCCGACAGGGCGGCGGAAACACCATATATTTT. It specifies CASSYSRQGGGNTIYF.

A few counts support this clone. The V call is TRBV4-2, the J call TRBJ2-1, with TRBD2 as a possible D gene (6 bases). The germline gives CDR1 LGHNA, CDR2 YNFKEQ. Trimming took 5 bases from V and 12 from J, leaving 26 bases between them. This CDR3 is 16 amino acids long. The CDR3 DNA is TGTGCCAGCAGCACCCCTGGGGAGGCGACCCGTAAAAGGCAGTTCTTC. This codes for CASSTPGEATRKRQFF.

The chain combines TRBV5-1 with TRBJ1-5; D ambiguous. CDR1 is SGHRS and CDR2 is YFSETQ in the germline V gene. The CDR3 is 14 amino acids. Trimming took off 0 bases at V and 2 bases at J, with 6 bases between the two ends. CDR3 coding DNA: TGCGCCAGCAGCTTGGTTGGCGGCAATCAGCCCCAGCATTTT. Encoded protein: CASSLVGGNQPQHF.

CDR3 coding DNA: TGCAGTGCTAGTAAAGGAGTTGGCTACACCTTC. Amino acids: CSASKGVGYTF. The V and J genes are TRBV20-1 and TRBJ1-2; D gene unclear. Trimming removed 3 bases from V and 7 bases from J, with 9 bases in between. There are 11 residues in the CDR3. CDR1 DFQATT and CDR2 SNEGSKA come from the germline V gene (reference sequence).